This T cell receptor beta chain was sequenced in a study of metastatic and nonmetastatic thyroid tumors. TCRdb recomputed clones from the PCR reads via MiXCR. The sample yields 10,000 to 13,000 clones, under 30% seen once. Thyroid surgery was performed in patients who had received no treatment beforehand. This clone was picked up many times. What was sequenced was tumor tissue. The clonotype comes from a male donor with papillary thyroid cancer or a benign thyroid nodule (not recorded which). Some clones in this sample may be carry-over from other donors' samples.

The CDR3 DNA reads TGTGCCAGCAGCCAAGTTCCTAGCGGATGGGAGACCCAGTACTTC. It codes for CASSQVPSGWETQYF. The chain recombines TRBV3-1 with TRBJ2-5; 7 bases are a match to TRBD2. The CDR3 loop spans 15 amino acids. V lost 1 base to trimming and J lost 5 bases; unmatched junction nucleotides: 7. CDR1 and CDR2 (germline): LGHDT, YNNKEL (reference sequence).